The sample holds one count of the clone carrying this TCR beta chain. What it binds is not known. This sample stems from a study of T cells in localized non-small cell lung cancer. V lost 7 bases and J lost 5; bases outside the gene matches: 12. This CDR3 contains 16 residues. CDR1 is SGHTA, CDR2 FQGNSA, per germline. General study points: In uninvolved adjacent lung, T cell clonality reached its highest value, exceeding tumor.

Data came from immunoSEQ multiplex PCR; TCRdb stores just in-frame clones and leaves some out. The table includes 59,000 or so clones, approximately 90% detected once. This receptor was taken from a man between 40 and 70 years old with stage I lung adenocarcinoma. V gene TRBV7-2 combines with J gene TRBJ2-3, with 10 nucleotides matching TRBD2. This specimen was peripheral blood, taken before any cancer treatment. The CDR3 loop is CASTGLLAGRLDTQYF. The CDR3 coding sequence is TGTGCCAGCACCGGGCTACTAGCGGGGAGGCTAGATACGCAGTATTTT.